This T cell receptor beta chain was identified in a study of monozygotic twins with inflammatory bowel disease. The V gene's germline CDR1 is MNHNS and CDR2 SASEGT. The CDR3 extends over 13 amino acids. For every sample, eight separate reactions were used to make cDNA. Reprocessing the 5' RACE reads, TCRdb reports a single entry for every CDR3 protein and omits DNA. The sample table includes 190,000 or so distinct CDR3 sequences. The TCR originated in a human donor with ulcerative colitis or Crohn's disease, or a healthy co-twin of an affected twin (not recorded which). The chain is built from TRBV6-1 and TRBJ2-5; lacking DNA, the TRBD2 call made by TCRdb goes unchecked. Sequencing used blood. The CDR3 sequence: CASSSGGAKTQYF.